This T cell receptor beta chain was sequenced for a study of Ad26.COV2.S vaccination and SARS-CoV-2 variants. Overall study: Donor participated within the Ad26.COV2.S arm of the COV1001 trial.

This clone appeared a few times. The antigen is undetermined. The protocol was immunoSEQ multiplex PCR, while the TCRdb copy is restricted to in-frame clones and leaves out a portion. Here the sample spans around 270,000 clones, around nine tenths being singletons. General study results and limits: Breadth of non-spike TCRs did not differ between vaccinees and placebo recipients. Placebo recipients showed lower spike-specific TCR breadth than vaccinees.

Documented treatment: around 19 received Ad26.COV2.S at low or high dose, single or two shots; 5 received placebo; per-sample allocation not given. It was on day 63 after the first vaccine or placebo injection that samples were taken. At a Boston site, the person donating was an adult of 18-55 years. Germline V gene sequence: CDR1 LNHNV, CDR2 YYDKDF (reference sequence). The CDR3 loop spans 13 amino acids. Trimming pared 6 bases from V and 8 bases from J, leaving 16 bases between. This chain uses TRBV15 with TRBJ1-1, with D perhaps matching TRBD1 (6 bases). Sequences were derived from peripheral blood, sampled in a trial of Ad26.COV2.S vaccine versus placebo. The source is a person between 18 and 59 years old who received the Ad26.COV2.S COVID-19 vaccine or a placebo. In nucleotides, the CDR3 is TGTGCCACCAGTATCCCAGTGGGGACAGAAGCTTTCTTT. Translating it yields CATSIPVGTEAFF.